The 24 T cell receptor beta chains given below trace back to one sample, sequenced in a study of identical twins. TCRdb passed the 5' RACE reads through MiXCR, listing each CDR3 protein once. This sample has 750,000 to 950,000 distinct CDR3 sequences; about 12% occur once, and the top ten carry about 1.6%. This same sample was also part of a study on yellow fever vaccine responses in identical twins.

Sequencing used PBMCs. All receptors derive from a woman between 18 and 30 years old in good health.

V usage is TRBV2 and J usage is TRBJ2-3; 11 nucleotides align to TRBD2. The CDR3 contains 16 residues. The germline V gene has CDR1 SNHLY and CDR2 FYNNEI. V lost 8 bases to trimming and J lost 2 bases; unmatched junction nucleotides: 9. CDR3 nucleotides: TGTGCCAGCCCGACGGGACTAGCGGAACCCACAGATACGCAGTATTTT. It translates to CASPTGLAEPTDTQYF.

This clonotype was found a few times. The genes are TRBV24-1 and TRBJ2-5; 10 nucleotides align to TRBD2. V was clipped by 6 bases and J by 4 bases; unmatched bases: 10. CDR1 KGHDR and CDR2 SFDVKD come from the germline V gene. This CDR3 comprises 16 residues. The CDR3 DNA is TGTGCCACCAGTCCCGGGACTAGCGCCTTTGGAGAGACCCAGTACTTC. Its protein is CATSPGTSAFGETQYF.

This sequence joins TRBV20-1 and TRBJ2-3; TRBD2 might be the D (5 bases). CDR3 size: 15 residues. Trimming shortened V by 5 bases and J by 1 base, and 16 bases separated the two germline ends. Germline V gene lookup returns CDR1 DFQATT and CDR2 SNEGSKA (reference sequence). The CDR3: CSAGRVGVGTDTQYF. The CDR3 DNA sequence: TGCAGTGCTGGTCGAGTCGGGGTAGGCACAGATACGCAGTATTTT.

V gene TRBV12-3 or TRBV12-4 combines with J gene TRBJ1-2; 8 nucleotides align to TRBD1. The trim removed 4 bases at V and 8 bases at J, leaving 6 bases unmatched. This CDR3 comprises 13 residues. This CDR3 reads CASSSLGQGGYTF. DNA of the CDR3: TGTGCCAGCAGTTCACTTGGACAGGGAGGCTACACCTTC.

This sequence joins TRBV24-1 and TRBJ2-1; no clear D gene. Germline V gene sequence: CDR1 KGHDR, CDR2 SFDVKD. This CDR3 is 12 amino acids long. The V and J ends lost 3 bases and 8 bases respectively, with 7 bases between them. The CDR3 DNA is TGTGCCACCAGTGATCGATTGGATGAGCAGTTCTTC. Amino acid sequence: CATSDRLDEQFF.

The chain uses TRBV18 and TRBJ2-1; D may be TRBD1 (5 bases). Germline CDR1 reads KGHSH; CDR2 reads LQKENI. The V end was cut by 1 base, the J end by 6 bases, with 13 bases between. The CDR3 runs 15 residues. The CDR3 sequence: CASSPLAGKGNEQFF. The DNA of the CDR3 is TGTGCCAGCTCACCACTTGCAGGGAAGGGCAATGAGCAGTTCTTC.

The gene calls are TRBV2 and TRBJ2-1; D may be TRBD2 (6 bases). Between the trimmed V and J ends, which lost 8 bases and 7 bases, there was a span of 18 bases. The CDR3 is 14 amino acids. Germline CDR1 and CDR2: SNHLY and FYNNEI. CDR3 nucleotides: TGTGCCAGCTATTGGAGGGACTCGTCAAATGAGCAGTTCTTC. It yields the protein CASYWRDSSNEQFF.

This clonotype was recorded many times. The chain uses TRBV3-1 and TRBJ2-5, with 7 positions matching TRBD2. Germline-derived CDR1 and CDR2 are LGHDT and YNNKEL (reference sequence). J lost 5 bases, V lost 3 bases, and 15 bases had no gene match. The CDR3 is 17 residues long. The CDR3 reads CASSHRDYANVWETQYF. CDR3 bases: TGTGCCAGCAGCCACCGGGACTACGCTAACGTGTGGGAGACCCAGTACTTC.

The chain uses TRBV5-1 and TRBJ2-3; TRBD2 aligns across 8 bases. The junction had 12 bases not matched to a gene; V was cut back by 1 base and J by 2 bases. The CDR3 runs 18 residues. Germline V gene lookup returns CDR1 SGHRS and CDR2 YFSETQ. The CDR3 sequence is CASSLSGPSGSNTDTQYF. The CDR3 region has the DNA TGCGCCAGCAGCTTGTCCGGGCCTAGCGGGTCCAACACAGATACGCAGTATTTT.

This clonotype has only a few counts. V gene TRBV24-1 combines with J gene TRBJ2-1, with TRBD1 as a possible D gene (6 bases). The CDR3 covers 15 residues. Germline values: CDR1 KGHDR, CDR2 SFDVKD. V dropped 0 bases and J dropped 9 bases, with 14 bases sitting between them. CDR3 in amino acids: CATSDLGTGSTEQFF. CDR3 sequence (DNA): TGTGCCACCAGTGATTTGGGTACAGGGAGCACTGAGCAGTTCTTC.

The CDR3 is CASSSGAGLQPQHF. The CDR3 bases are TGTGCCAGCAGTTCCGGGGCAGGGCTTCAGCCCCAGCATTTT. The gene calls are TRBV27 and TRBJ1-5, with a tentative D call TRBD1 (5 bases). This CDR3 has 14 amino acids. V was shortened by 4 bases and J by 6 bases, with 13 bases between the two germline ends. Germline loops: CDR1 MNHEY, CDR2 SMNVEV (reference sequence).

V gene TRBV27 combines with J gene TRBJ2-2; 10 bases align to TRBD1. In germline, CDR1 is MNHEY, CDR2 SMNVEV (reference sequence). V was clipped by 6 bases and J by 10 bases; unmatched bases: 11. This CDR3 is 15 amino acids long. CDR3 DNA: TGTGCCAGCAGACTACCGGGACAGGGGACCACGGAGCTGTTTTTT. Its protein is CASRLPGQGTTELFF.

The chain recombines TRBV7-9 with TRBJ2-7; maybe TRBD1 (6 bases). Germline V CDR1 and CDR2: SEHNR, FQNEAQ (reference sequence). The V end was cut by 5 bases, the J end by 0 bases, with 14 bases between. The CDR3 extends over 15 amino acids. CDR3 amino acids: CASSHPQGSSYEQYF. The CDR3 DNA follows: TGTGCCAGCAGCCACCCACAGGGCAGCTCCTACGAGCAGTACTTC.

The V gene is TRBV20-1, the J gene TRBJ2-7, with 11 positions matching TRBD2. The CDR3 is 15 amino acids. Germline V lookup: CDR1 DFQATT, CDR2 SNEGSKA (reference sequence). After removal of 3 bases from V and 5 bases from J, the junction contained 9 bases not matched to a gene. CDR3 DNA: TGCAGTGCTAGCTTTATAGCGGGGGGGCCCCACGAGCAGTACGTC. As protein: CSASFIAGGPHEQYV.

The chain couples TRBV19 to TRBJ2-4; 7 positions match TRBD1. The V gene's germline CDR1 is LNHDA and CDR2 SQIVND (reference sequence). V was clipped by 7 bases and J by 0 bases; unmatched bases: 21. CDR3 length: 20 residues. The CDR3 sequence is CASTLEARDRASLAKNIQYF. The CDR3 nucleotides read TGTGCCAGTACCCTGGAGGCCCGGGACAGAGCGTCTCTAGCCAAAAACATTCAGTACTTC.

The table lists this clonotype with many counts. The rearrangement uses TRBV5-1 and TRBJ2-2; TRBD1 or TRBD2 may be the D gene (5 bases each). CDR3 size: 15 residues. The V and J ends lost 1 base and 0 bases respectively, with 7 bases between them. Germline assignment: CDR1 SGHRS and CDR2 YFSETQ. CDR3 in amino acids: CASSLRDPNTGELFF. CDR3 DNA sequence: TGCGCCAGCAGCTTGAGGGACCCGAACACCGGGGAGCTGTTTTTT.

The chain recombines TRBV11-1 with TRBJ2-6; 11 bases agree with TRBD1. The CDR3 totals 19 residues. V lost 5 bases to trimming and J lost 1 base; unmatched junction nucleotides: 10. Germline values: CDR1 SGHAT, CDR2 FQDESV (reference sequence). The CDR3 spells CASSPPGQGVTSGANVLTF. The CDR3 DNA reads as TGTGCCAGCAGCCCACCGGGACAGGGGGTTACTTCTGGGGCCAACGTCCTGACTTTC.

The table lists this clonotype with a few counts. The rearrangement joins TRBV20-1 to TRBJ1-1; D ambiguous. Trimming removed 2 bases from V and 0 bases from J, with 13 bases in between. Germline loops: CDR1 DFQATT, CDR2 SNEGSKA (reference sequence). This CDR3 region has 15 residues. In DNA form, the CDR3 reads TGCAGTGCTAGACTCGGGAGGCTGGTGAACACTGAAGCTTTCTTT. Its protein is CSARLGRLVNTEAFF.

This clonotype has a handful of counts. CDR3 in DNA: TGTGCCAGCAGACAACAGGGCGCTAACTATGGCTACACCTTC. This codes for CASRQQGANYGYTF. The chain links TRBV5-6 to TRBJ1-2; TRBD1 is a possible D gene (6 bases). V was pared by 5 bases and J by 0 bases, with 11 bases between. The germline CDR1 and CDR2 sequences are SGHDT and YYEEEE. CDR3 length: 14 residues. Filled out from reference TRBV5-6 and TRBJ1-2, the complete variable domain reads DAGVTQSPTHLIKTRGQQVTLRCSPKSGHDTVSWYQQALGQGPQFIFQYYEEEERQRGNFPDRFSGHQFPNYSSELNVNALLLGDSALYLCASRQQGANYGYTFGSGTRLTVV.

The chain uses TRBV6-5 and TRBJ1-1, with a possible D match to TRBD1 (6 bases). This CDR3 has 17 residues. Germline V CDR1 and CDR2: MNHEY, SVGAGI. V was pared by 0 bases and J by 3 bases, with 17 bases between. CDR3 nucleotide sequence: TGTGCCAGCAGTTACTCGAGGGGGTTTAGGACCGACACTGAAGCTTTCTTT. Translating gives CASSYSRGFRTDTEAFF.

The rearrangement uses TRBV19 and TRBJ2-7; the D call may be TRBD1 or TRBD2 (5 bases each). The germline V gene encodes CDR1 LNHDA and CDR2 SQIVND (reference sequence). V shed 1 base and J shed 6 bases, with 13 bases lying between them. The length of the CDR3 is 14 residues. This chain's CDR3 is CASSIARGPVEQYF. The CDR3 bases are TGTGCCAGTAGTATAGCGAGGGGTCCAGTCGAGCAGTACTTC.

This clonotype has a handful of counts. The gene calls are TRBV4-1 and TRBJ2-5; 8 nucleotides line up with TRBD1. V dropped 2 bases and J dropped 5; count of bases not matched to a gene: 7. Per the germline V gene, CDR1 is MGHRA and CDR2 is YSYEKL. This CDR3 contains 15 residues. CDR3 amino acids: CASSQPTGGGETQYF. CDR3 in DNA: TGCGCCAGCAGCCAACCTACAGGGGGAGGCGAGACCCAGTACTTC.

This clonotype was counted at least ten times. The chain has TRBV5-1 and TRBJ2-1; TRBD2 aligns across 13 bases. Trimming cost V 4 bases and J 5 bases; bases outside gene matches: 6. The CDR3 contains 16 residues. Germline V gene lookup returns CDR1 SGHRS and CDR2 YFSETQ. Written as DNA, the CDR3 is TGCGCCAGCAGCCCGCCGGGACTAGCGGGAAACAATGAGCAGTTCTTC. Translating gives CASSPPGLAGNNEQFF.

In this sample, this clonotype turned up many times. The chain joins TRBV28 to TRBJ2-7; D possibly corresponds to TRBD1 (6 bases). Germline V gene data show CDR1 as MDHEN and CDR2 as SYDVKM. V gave up 5 bases and J gave up 7 bases, with 15 bases separating them. There are 13 residues in the CDR3. The CDR3 reads CASSNTGYREQYV. In nucleotides, the CDR3 is TGTGCCAGCAGTAACACAGGGTACCGGGAGCAGTACGTC.